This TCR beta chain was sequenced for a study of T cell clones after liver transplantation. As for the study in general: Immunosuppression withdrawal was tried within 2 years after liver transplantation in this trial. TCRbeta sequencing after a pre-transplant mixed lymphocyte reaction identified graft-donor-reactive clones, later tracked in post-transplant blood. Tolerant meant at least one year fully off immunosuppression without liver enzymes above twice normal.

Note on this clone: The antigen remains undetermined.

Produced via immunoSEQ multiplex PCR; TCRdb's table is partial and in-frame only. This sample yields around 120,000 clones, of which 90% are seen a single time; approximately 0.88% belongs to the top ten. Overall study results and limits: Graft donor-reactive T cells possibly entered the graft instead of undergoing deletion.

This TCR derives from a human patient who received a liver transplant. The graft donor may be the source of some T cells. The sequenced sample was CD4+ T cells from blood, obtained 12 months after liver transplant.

The CDR3 reads CASSQDTGSSSGNTIYF. The CDR3 DNA sequence: TGTGCCAGCAGCCAAGATACGGGATCGAGCTCTGGAAACACCATATATTTT. The chain has TRBV4-2 and TRBJ1-3, with D unresolved. Between the trimmed V and J ends, which lost 0 bases and 0 bases, there was a span of 12 bases. This CDR3 region has 17 residues. The germline V gene has CDR1 LGHNA and CDR2 YNFKEQ.